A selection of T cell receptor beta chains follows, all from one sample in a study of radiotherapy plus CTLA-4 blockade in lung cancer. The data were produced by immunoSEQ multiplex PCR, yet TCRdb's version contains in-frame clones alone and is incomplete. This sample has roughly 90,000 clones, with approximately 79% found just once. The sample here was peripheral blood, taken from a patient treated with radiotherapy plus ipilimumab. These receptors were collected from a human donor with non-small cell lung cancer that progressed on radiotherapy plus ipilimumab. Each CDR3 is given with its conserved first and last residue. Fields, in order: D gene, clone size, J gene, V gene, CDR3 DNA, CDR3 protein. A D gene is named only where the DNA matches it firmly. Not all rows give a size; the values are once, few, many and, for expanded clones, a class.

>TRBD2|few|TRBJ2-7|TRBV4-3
TGCGCCAGCAGCCGAGGGACTAGCTACGAGCAGTACTTC
CASSRGTSYEQYF
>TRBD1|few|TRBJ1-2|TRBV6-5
TGTGCCAGCAGTTTTACAGGGGGCGGTAATGGCTACACCTTC
CASSFTGGGNGYTF
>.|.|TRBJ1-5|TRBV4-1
TGCGCCAGCAGCCCACAGGAGGGGCGCAATCAGCCCCAGCATTTT
CASSPQEGRNQPQHF
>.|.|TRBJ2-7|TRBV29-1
TGCAGCGCCCGGGACGGAACCTACGAGCAGTACTTC
CSARDGTYEQYF
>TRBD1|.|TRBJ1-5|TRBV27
TGTGCCAGCAGTCCTATCCCCTACAGGGGTACCAATCAGCCCCAGCATTTT
CASSPIPYRGTNQPQHF
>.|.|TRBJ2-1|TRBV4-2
TGTGCCAGCAGCCAAGAGGGGGGCGGGCAAAGCTCCTACAATGAGCAGTTCTTC
CASSQEGGGQSSYNEQFF
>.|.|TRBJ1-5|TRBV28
TGTGCCAGCAGATGGTACGGTCAGCCCCAGCATTTT
CASRWYGQPQHF
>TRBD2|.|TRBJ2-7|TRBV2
TGTGCCAGCAGTGTTCGCGGGAGGGCCGGGGTCTACGAGCAGTACTTC
CASSVRGRAGVYEQYF
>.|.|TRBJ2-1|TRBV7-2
TGTGCCAGCAGCTCCGGTAGGGGCGAGCAGTTCTTC
CASSSGRGEQFF
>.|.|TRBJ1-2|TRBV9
TGTGCCAGCAGCGTAGCCCACCCAGGAACGACTGCTAACTATGGCTACACCTTC
CASSVAHPGTTANYGYTF
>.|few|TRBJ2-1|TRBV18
TGTGCCAGCTCACCACCTTCGGGGGACGAGCAGTTCTTC
CASSPPSGDEQFF
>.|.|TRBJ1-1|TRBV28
TGTGCCAGCAGTTGGAGTTCGAACACTGAAGCTTTCTTT
CASSWSSNTEAFF
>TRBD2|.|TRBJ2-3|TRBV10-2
TGCGCCAGCAGTGGGCCTGCTGCGGGAGGTGGGACAGATACGCAGTATTTT
CASSGPAAGGGTDTQYF
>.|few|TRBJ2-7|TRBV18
TGTGCCAGCTCACCAGGTGCCAGCGAATTCCAGTACTTC
CASSPGASEFQYF
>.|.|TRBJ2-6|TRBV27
TGTGCCAGCAGTTTATGGGGCAGCTCTCGGCTTGGGGCCAACGTCCTGACTTTC
CASSLWGSSRLGANVLTF
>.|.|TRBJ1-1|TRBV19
TGTGCCAGTAACGAAGGGCTGGGGGGAATTTTAACTAGAGCTTTCTTT
CASNEGLGGILTRAFF
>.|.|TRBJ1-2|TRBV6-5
TGTGCCAGCAGTCTTGAAGACGGCTTTTATGGCTACACCTTC
CASSLEDGFYGYTF
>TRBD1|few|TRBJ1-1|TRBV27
TGTGCCAGCAGTTCCAACAGGGGCCCCGAGGCTTTCTTT
CASSSNRGPEAFF
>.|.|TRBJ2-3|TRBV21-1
TGTGCCAGCAGCAAAGGATGGGGGACAGGGCGCAGCACAGATACGCAGTATTTT
CASSKGWGTGRSTDTQYF
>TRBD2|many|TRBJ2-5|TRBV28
TGTGCCAGCAGTTTCCGACTAGCGGGAGGGCTGGAGACCCAGTACTTC
CASSFRLAGGLETQYF